These 3 T cell receptor beta chains were sequenced from one sample in a study of control samples from healthy donors and cancer patients. TCRdb's copy holds only in-frame clones and misses some; the assay was immunoSEQ multiplex PCR. The sample has 150,000 or so clones; 75% to 95% are singletons. The sequencing input was blood. These receptors were collected from a man aged 40-49 years in good health.

This clone was observed once. V gene TRBV5-5 combines with J gene TRBJ2-7; 9 bases align to TRBD1. Germline V gives CDR1 SGHKS, CDR2 YYEKEE (reference sequence). Germline trimming cut 5 bases from V and 2 bases from J; bases unmatched to any gene: 5. This CDR3 has 14 residues. The CDR3 bases are TGTGCCAGCAGATCCGGGACAGGGCCCTACGAGCAGTACTTC. It specifies CASRSGTGPYEQYF. Together with reference TRBV5-5 and TRBJ2-7, the CDR3 gives the full variable domain: DAGVTQSPTHLIKTRGQQVTLRCSPISGHKSVSWYQQVLGQGPQFIFQYYEKEERGRGNFPDRFSARQFPNYSSELNVNALLLGDSALYLCASRSGTGPYEQYFGPGTRLTVT.

The V call is TRBV30, the J call TRBJ1-4, with no clear D. Looked up from germline, CDR1 is GTSNPN and CDR2 is SVGIG (reference sequence). Trimming cost V 0 bases and J 6 bases, with 17 bases left between them. The CDR3 sequence is 16 residues long. The CDR3 nucleotides are TGTGCCTGGAGTGTAAGTCGCCCCTTACTGGATGAAAAACTGTTTTTT. The encoded protein is CAWSVSRPLLDEKLFF.

This clone was recorded once. The rearrangement joins TRBV27 to TRBJ1-5; D is undetermined. The CDR3 runs 14 residues. Germline CDR1 is MNHEY and CDR2 is SMNVEV (reference sequence). Trimming took off 2 bases at V and 7 bases at J, with 12 bases between the two ends. CDR3 loop: CASSLGGQGQPQHF. CDR3 nucleotides: TGTGCCAGCAGTTTAGGAGGCCAAGGGCAGCCCCAGCATTTT.